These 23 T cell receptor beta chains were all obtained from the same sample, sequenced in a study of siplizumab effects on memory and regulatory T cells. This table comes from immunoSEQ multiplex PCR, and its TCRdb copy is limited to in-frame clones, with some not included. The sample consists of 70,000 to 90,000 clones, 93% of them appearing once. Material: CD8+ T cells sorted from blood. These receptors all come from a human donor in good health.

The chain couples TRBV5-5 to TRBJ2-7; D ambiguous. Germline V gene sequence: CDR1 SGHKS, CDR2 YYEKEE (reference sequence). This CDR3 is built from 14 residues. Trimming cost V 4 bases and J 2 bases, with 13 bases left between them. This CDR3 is CASSLGSGAYEQYF. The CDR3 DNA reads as TGTGCCAGCAGCCTAGGGTCCGGAGCCTACGAGCAGTACTTC.

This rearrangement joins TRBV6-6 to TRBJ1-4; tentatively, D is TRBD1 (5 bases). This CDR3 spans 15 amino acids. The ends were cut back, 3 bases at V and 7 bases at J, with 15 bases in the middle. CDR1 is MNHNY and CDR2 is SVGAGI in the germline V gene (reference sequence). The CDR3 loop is CASSYEGTSGEKLFF. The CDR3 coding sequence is TGTGCCAGCAGTTATGAAGGGACCTCTGGTGAAAAACTGTTTTTT.

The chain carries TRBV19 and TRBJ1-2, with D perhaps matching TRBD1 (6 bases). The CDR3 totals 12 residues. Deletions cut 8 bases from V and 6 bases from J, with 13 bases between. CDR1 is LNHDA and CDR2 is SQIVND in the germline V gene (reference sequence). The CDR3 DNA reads TGTGCCAGTCAACAGGGAATAAATGGCTACACCTTC. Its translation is CASQQGINGYTF.

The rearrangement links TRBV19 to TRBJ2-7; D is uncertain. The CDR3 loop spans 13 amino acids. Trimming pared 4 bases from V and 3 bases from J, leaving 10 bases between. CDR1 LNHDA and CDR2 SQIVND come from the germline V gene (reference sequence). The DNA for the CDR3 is TGTGCCAGTAGTACGACTCACCGCTACGAGCAGTACTTC. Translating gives CASSTTHRYEQYF.

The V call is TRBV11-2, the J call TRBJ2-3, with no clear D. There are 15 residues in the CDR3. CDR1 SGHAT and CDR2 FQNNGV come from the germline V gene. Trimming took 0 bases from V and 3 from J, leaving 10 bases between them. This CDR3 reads CASSLELFLTDTQYF. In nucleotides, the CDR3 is TGTGCCAGCAGCTTAGAGCTGTTTTTGACAGATACGCAGTATTTT.

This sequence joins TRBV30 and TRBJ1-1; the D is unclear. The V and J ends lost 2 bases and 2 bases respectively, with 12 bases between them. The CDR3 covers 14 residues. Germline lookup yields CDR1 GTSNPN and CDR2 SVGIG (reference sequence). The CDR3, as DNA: TGTGCCTGGAGTAGTCTGCTCGTAAACACTGAAGCTTTCTTT. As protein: CAWSSLLVNTEAFF.

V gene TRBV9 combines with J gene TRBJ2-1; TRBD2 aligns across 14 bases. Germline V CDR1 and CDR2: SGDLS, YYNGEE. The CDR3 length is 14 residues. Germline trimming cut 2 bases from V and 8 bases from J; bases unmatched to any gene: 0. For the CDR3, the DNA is TGTGCCAGCAGCGTGGGACTAGCGGGAGATGAGCAGTTCTTC. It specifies CASSVGLAGDEQFF. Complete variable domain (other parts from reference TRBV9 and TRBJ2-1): DSGVTQTPKHLITATGQRVTLRCSPRSGDLSVYWYQQSLDQGLQFLIQYYNGEERAKGNILERFSAQQFPDLHSELNLSSLELGDSALYFCASSVGLAGDEQFFGPGTRLTVL.

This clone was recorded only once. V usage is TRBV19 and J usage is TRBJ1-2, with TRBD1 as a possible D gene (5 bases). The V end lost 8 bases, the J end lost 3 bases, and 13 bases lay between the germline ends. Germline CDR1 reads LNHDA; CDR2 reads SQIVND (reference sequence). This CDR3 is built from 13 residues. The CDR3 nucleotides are TGTGCCAGTGGGGCGGGGGTCCACTATGGCTACACCTTC. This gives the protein CASGAGVHYGYTF.

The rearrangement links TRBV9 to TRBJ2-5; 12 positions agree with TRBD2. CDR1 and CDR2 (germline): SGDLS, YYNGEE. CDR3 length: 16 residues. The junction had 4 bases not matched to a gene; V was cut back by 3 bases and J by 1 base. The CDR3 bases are TGTGCCAGCAGCGCTCTAGCGGGGGGGTTCCAAGAGACCCAGTACTTC. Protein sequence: CASSALAGGFQETQYF.

CDR3 region: CASSYWTGDNYGYTF. Here the CDR3 DNA reads TGTGCCAGCAGTTACTGGACAGGGGACAACTATGGCTACACCTTC. This chain links TRBV6-5 with TRBJ1-2, with TRBD1 matching 9 bases. The CDR3 contains 15 residues. Germline trimming cut 1 base from V and 2 bases from J; bases unmatched to any gene: 2. Germline V gene sequence: CDR1 MNHEY, CDR2 SVGAGI.

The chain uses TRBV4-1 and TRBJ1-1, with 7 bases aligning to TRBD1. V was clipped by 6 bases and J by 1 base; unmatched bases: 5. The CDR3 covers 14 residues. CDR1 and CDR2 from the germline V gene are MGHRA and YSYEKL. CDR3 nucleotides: TGCGCCAGCAGTTTGACAGGGCAGAACACTGAAGCTTTCTTT. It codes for CASSLTGQNTEAFF.

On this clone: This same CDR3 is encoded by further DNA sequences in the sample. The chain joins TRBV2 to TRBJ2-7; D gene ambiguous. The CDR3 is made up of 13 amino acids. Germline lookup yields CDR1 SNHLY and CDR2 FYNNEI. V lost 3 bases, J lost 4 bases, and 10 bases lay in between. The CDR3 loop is CASSDRVTYEQYF. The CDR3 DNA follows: TGTGCCAGCAGTGATAGGGTAACGTACGAGCAGTACTTC. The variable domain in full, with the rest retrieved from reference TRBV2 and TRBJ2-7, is EPEVTQTPSHQVTQMGQEVILRCVPISNHLYFYWYRQILGQKVEFLVSFYNNEISEKSEIFDDQFSVERPDGSNFTLKIRSTKLEDSAMYFCASSDRVTYEQYFGPGTRLTVT.

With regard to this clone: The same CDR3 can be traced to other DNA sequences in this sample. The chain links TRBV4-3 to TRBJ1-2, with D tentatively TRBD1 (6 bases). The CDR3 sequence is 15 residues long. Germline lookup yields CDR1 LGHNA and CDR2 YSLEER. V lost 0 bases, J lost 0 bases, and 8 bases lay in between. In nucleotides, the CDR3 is TGCGCCAGCAGCCAAGATCGGGGGCCTAACTATGGCTACACCTTC. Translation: CASSQDRGPNYGYTF.

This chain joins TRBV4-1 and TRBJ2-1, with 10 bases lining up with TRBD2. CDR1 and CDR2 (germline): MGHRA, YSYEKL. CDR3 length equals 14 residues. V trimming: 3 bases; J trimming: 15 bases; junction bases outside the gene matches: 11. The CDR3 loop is CASSQQASGGSGFF. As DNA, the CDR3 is TGCGCCAGCAGCCAGCAAGCTAGCGGGGGCTCAGGGTTCTTC.

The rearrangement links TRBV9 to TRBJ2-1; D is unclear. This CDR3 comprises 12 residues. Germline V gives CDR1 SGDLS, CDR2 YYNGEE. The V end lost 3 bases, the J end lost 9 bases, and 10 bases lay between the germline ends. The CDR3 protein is CASSASGVEQFF. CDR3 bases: TGTGCCAGCAGCGCTTCGGGTGTTGAGCAGTTCTTC.

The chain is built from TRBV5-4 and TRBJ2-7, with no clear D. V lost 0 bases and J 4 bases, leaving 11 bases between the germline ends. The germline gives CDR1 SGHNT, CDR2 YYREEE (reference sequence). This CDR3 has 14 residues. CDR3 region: CASSLGQSRYEQYF. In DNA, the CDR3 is TGTGCCAGCAGCTTGGGGCAGAGTCGGTACGAGCAGTACTTC.

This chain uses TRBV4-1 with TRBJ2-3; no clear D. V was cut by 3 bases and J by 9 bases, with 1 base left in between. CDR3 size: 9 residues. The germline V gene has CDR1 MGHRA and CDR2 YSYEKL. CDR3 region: CASSQTQYF. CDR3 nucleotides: TGCGCCAGCAGCCAGACGCAGTATTTT.

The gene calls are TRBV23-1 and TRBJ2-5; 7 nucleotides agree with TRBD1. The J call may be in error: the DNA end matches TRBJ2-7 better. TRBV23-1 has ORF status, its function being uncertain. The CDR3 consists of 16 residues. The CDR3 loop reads CASSQCRTGGKNEQYF. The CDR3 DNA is TGCGCCAGCAGTCAATGTAGGACAGGAGGTAAAAACGAGCAGTACTTC.

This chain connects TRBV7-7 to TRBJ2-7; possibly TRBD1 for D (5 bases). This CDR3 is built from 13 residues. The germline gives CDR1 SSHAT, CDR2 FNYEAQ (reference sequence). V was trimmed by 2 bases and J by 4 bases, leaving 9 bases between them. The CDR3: CASSLYQGYEQYF. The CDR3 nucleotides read TGTGCCAGCAGCTTATATCAGGGTTACGAGCAGTACTTC. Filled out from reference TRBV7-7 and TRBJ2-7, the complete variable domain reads GAGVSQSPRYKVTKRGQDVTLRCDPISSHATLYWYQQALGQGPEFLTYFNYEAQPDKSGLPSDRFSAERPEGSISTLTIQRTEQRDSAMYRCASSLYQGYEQYFGPGTRLTVT.

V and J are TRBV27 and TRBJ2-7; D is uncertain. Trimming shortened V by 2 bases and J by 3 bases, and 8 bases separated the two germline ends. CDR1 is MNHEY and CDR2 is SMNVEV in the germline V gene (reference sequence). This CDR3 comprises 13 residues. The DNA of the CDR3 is TGTGCCAGCAGTTTAACGGAGTTCTACGAGCAGTACTTC. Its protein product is CASSLTEFYEQYF.

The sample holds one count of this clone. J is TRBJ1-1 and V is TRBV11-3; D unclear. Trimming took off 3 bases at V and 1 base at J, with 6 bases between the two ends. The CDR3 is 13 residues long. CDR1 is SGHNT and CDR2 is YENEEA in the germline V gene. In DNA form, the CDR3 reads TGTGCCAGCAGCTTCGGTGGGAACACTGAAGCTTTCTTT. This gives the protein CASSFGGNTEAFF.

CDR3 sequence reads: CASGSPLHF. The CDR3 region has the DNA TGTGCCAGTGGTTCACCCCTCCACTTT. The chain is built from TRBV7-2 and TRBJ1-6, with no clear D. CDR1 and CDR2 (germline): SGHTA, FQGNSA. V lost 9 bases and J lost 9, with 3 bases in between. The length of the CDR3 is 9 residues.

CDR3 sequence reads: CASSFLASGEDTQYF. In nucleotides, the CDR3 is TGTGCCAGCAGTTTCTTGGCTAGCGGGGAGGATACGCAGTATTTT. The chain carries TRBV28 and TRBJ2-3, with TRBD2 matching over 9 bases. Germline lookup yields CDR1 MDHEN and CDR2 SYDVKM. CDR3 size: 15 residues. The junction had 7 bases not matched to a gene; V was cut back by 3 bases and J by 6 bases.